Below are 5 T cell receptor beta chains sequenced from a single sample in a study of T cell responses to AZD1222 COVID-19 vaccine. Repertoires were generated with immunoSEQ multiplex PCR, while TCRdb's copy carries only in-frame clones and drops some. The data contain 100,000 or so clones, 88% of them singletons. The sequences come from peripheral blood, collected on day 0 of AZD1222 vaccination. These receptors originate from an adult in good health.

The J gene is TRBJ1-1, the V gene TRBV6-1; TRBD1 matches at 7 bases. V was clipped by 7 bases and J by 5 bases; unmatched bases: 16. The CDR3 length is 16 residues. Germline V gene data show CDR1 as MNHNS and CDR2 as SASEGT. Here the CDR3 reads CASTEDRSIGSTEAFF. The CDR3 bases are TGTGCCAGCACTGAGGACAGGTCTATCGGTTCGACTGAAGCTTTCTTT.

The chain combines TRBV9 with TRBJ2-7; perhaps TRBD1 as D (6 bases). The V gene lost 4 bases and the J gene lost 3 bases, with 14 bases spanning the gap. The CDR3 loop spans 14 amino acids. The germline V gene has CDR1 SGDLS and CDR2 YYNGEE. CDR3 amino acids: CASSRDIVDYEQYF. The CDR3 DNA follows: TGTGCCAGCAGCCGGGACATAGTAGACTACGAGCAGTACTTC.

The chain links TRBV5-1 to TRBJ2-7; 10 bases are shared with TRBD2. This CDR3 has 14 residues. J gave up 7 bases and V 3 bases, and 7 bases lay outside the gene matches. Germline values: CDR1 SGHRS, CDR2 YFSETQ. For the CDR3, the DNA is TGCGCCAGCAGCTGGGGCCTAGCGGGAGCGGAGCAGTACTTC. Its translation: CASSWGLAGAEQYF.

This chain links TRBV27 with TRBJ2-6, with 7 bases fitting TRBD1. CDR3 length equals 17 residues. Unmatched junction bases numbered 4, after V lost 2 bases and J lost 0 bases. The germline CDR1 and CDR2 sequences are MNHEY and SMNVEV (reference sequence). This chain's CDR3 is CASSLGAGGSGANVLTF. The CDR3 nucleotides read TGTGCCAGCAGTTTAGGGGCAGGGGGCTCTGGGGCCAACGTCCTGACTTTC.

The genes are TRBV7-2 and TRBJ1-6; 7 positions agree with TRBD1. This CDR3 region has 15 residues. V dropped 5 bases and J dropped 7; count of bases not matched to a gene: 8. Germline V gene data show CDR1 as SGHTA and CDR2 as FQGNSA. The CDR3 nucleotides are TGTGCCAGCAGCAATTCAGGGGGTAGCAATTCACCCCTCCACTTT. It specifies CASSNSGGSNSPLHF. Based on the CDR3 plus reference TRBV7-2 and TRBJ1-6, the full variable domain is GAGVSQSPSNKVTEKGKDVELRCDPISGHTALYWYRQSLGQGLEFLIYFQGNSAPDKSGLPSDRFSAERTGGSVSTLTIQRTQQEDSAVYLCASSNSGGSNSPLHFGNGTRLTVT.